Each of the 4 T cell receptor beta chains below was sequenced from the same sample in a study of T cells in localized non-small cell lung cancer. Here immunoSEQ multiplex PCR was the method, and the copy in TCRdb shows in-frame clones only, minus some. In the table there are under 2,500 clones, 18% of which are singletons. Sequences were derived from normal lung tissue next to the tumor, sampled before any cancer treatment. The receptors stem from a male donor at least 60 years old with stage I non-small cell lung cancer.

This clone is labeled medium-sized. The rearrangement links TRBV6-8 to TRBJ2-1, with 10 bases aligning to TRBD2. Germline loops: CDR1 MNHGY, CDR2 SAAAGT. Trimming took 10 bases from V and 8 from J; bases not matched to a gene: 14. The CDR3 has 15 amino acids. The CDR3 region has the DNA TGTGCCATCAGCCGAGAGCGGGGGGGGAATCATGAGCAGTTCTTC. It codes for CAISRERGGNHEQFF.

There are a few counts of this clone. This rearrangement joins TRBV6-8 to TRBJ2-3; the D gene is possibly TRBD2 (6 bases). CDR3 length equals 13 residues. The germline V gene encodes CDR1 MNHGY and CDR2 SAAAGT. The V gene lost 4 bases and the J gene lost 6 bases, with 11 bases spanning the gap. CDR3 sequence: CASSFASGDTQYF. The CDR3 DNA follows: TGTGCCAGCAGTTTCGCCAGCGGGGATACGCAGTATTTT.

This sequence joins TRBV12-5 and TRBJ1-1, with 9 bases matching TRBD1. The CDR3 totals 13 residues. In germline, CDR1 is LGHNT, CDR2 FRNRAP. DNA of the CDR3: TGTGCCAGCAACAGGGGGCTTAACACTGAAGCTTTCTTT. This sequence encodes CASNRGLNTEAFF.

By share, this clone counts as medium-sized (0.01 to 0.1%). The CDR3 loop reads CASSQGGGTDTQYF. CDR3 bases: TGTGCCAGCAGCCAGGGGGGTGGCACAGATACGCAGTATTTT. The chain employs TRBV11-3 and TRBJ2-3, with D possibly TRBD1 on 7 matching bases. V was cut by 5 bases and J by 1 base, with 10 bases left in between. CDR1 and CDR2 from the germline V gene are SGHNT and YENEEA. The CDR3 spans 14 residues.